This record concerns one T cell receptor (beta chain) sequence. The antigen is undetermined. The source of the sample is a study of CD8 T cells in ankylosing spondylitis. Whole-study findings and limits: A number of the motif variants had already been described in reactive arthritis synovial fluid and blood.

Libraries for TCR beta were made by quantitative 5'-RACE with molecular barcodes. MiXCR, applied by TCRdb to the 5' RACE reads, yields one record per CDR3 protein. Of hundreds of thousands of distinct CDR3 sequences listed, 32% were seen once; the top ten hold about 4.2%. This TCR derives from a male donor with ankylosing spondylitis or in good health (not recorded which). The sequenced material came from blood, either unsorted or a sorted T cell fraction (not recorded which).

The CDR3 DNA reads as TGCGCCAGCAGCCAAGGTGTGGCTAGCGGGGGAGATACGCAGTATTTT. Amino acids: CASSQGVASGGDTQYF. This chain connects TRBV4-1 to TRBJ2-3; TRBD2 agrees at 10 bases. Trimming removed 1 base from V and 5 bases from J; junction bases left unmatched: 6. This CDR3 contains 16 residues. From germline, CDR1 is MGHRA and CDR2 YSYEKL.